This TCR beta chain was recovered during a study of cytomegalovirus exposure and HLA in healthy donors. Study details: The same platform was used for the 120 validation repertoires and the roughly 640 first-cohort repertoires, a later analysis reported.

Assay: immunoSEQ multiplex PCR; the TCRdb copy retains only in-frame clones and omits some. The table records about 120,000 clones, more than 75% of them present only once. The CDR3 spans 15 residues. V was pared by 0 bases and J by 4 bases, with 3 bases of the junction left unmatched. Germline V lookup: CDR1 SGHRS, CDR2 YFSETQ. The clonotype comes from a woman aged 30 to 39 in good health and CMV-seronegative. The chain uses TRBV5-1 and TRBJ2-5; 10 bases fit TRBD2. Sequenced sample: PBMCs. The CDR3 sequence: CASSLVSSGGETQYF. DNA of the CDR3: TGCGCCAGCAGCTTGGTTTCTAGCGGGGGAGAGACCCAGTACTTC.